The 15 T cell receptor beta chains in this list originate from one sample, sequenced in a study of response to subunit inactivated influenza vaccine. TCRdb re-called the RT-PCR reads with MiXCR, one entry per CDR3 protein. The table shows around 520,000 distinct CDR3 sequences, with over 25% occurring only once. The sequences come from CD4+ T cells sorted from PBMCs, collected 5 to 6 days after vaccination. All receptors derive from a man aged 50 to 60 who received an inactivated influenza vaccine.

There are a few counts of this clonotype. The chain couples TRBV5-1 to TRBJ2-7, with 8 bases lining up with TRBD1. Trimming removed 7 bases from V and 4 bases from J; junction bases left unmatched: 7. The CDR3 has 13 amino acids. The germline V gene encodes CDR1 SGHRS and CDR2 YFSETQ. The CDR3 region has the DNA TGCGCCAGCGGACAGGGTTCTGAGTACGAGCAGTACTTC. The encoded protein is CASGQGSEYEQYF.

This clonotype was seen a handful of times. This chain connects TRBV28 to TRBJ1-2, with 9 bases lining up with TRBD1. This CDR3 has 14 amino acids. The germline gives CDR1 MDHEN, CDR2 SYDVKM. Trimming at V came to 6 bases and at J to 1 base, leaving 3 bases not matched to a gene. The CDR3 nucleotides are TGTGCCAGCAGAAGACAGGGGGTTAACTATGGCTACACCTTC. Translated, it gives CASRRQGVNYGYTF.

The genes are TRBV10-3 and TRBJ2-3; 8 bases match TRBD1. J was trimmed by 0 bases and V by 6 bases; bases with no gene match: 2. This CDR3 spans 14 amino acids. From germline, CDR1 is ENHRY and CDR2 SYGVKD. The CDR3 is CAIRDRASTDTQYF. DNA of the CDR3: TGTGCCATCAGGGACAGGGCAAGCACAGATACGCAGTATTTT.

The gene calls are TRBV6-1 and TRBJ2-1; 8 bases agree with TRBD2. Germline V gene lookup returns CDR1 MNHNS and CDR2 SASEGT. CDR3 length equals 14 residues. After removal of 6 bases from V and 7 bases from J, the junction contained 8 bases not matched to a gene. The CDR3 DNA reads as TGTGCCAGCAGCGACCACGGGGGGGCTAATGAGCAGTTCTTC. As protein: CASSDHGGANEQFF.

The V gene is TRBV5-6, the J gene TRBJ2-1; D tentatively fits TRBD1 or TRBD2 (5 bases each). The V and J ends lost 4 bases and 7 bases respectively, with 18 bases between them. Germline CDR1 is SGHDT and CDR2 is YYEEEE. This CDR3 region has 15 residues. The CDR3 nucleotides are TGTGCCAGCAGCCGGGGTTCCGGGACGGAGAATGAGCAGTTCTTC. Amino acid sequence: CASSRGSGTENEQFF.

The chain is built from TRBV5-6 and TRBJ1-5, with D uncertain. The CDR3 is 14 amino acids. V was shortened by 5 bases and J by 5 bases, with 14 bases between the two germline ends. Per the germline V gene, CDR1 is SGHDT and CDR2 is YYEEEE. The CDR3 reads CASSWPLDDQPQHF. DNA for the CDR3: TGTGCCAGCAGTTGGCCGCTGGACGATCAGCCCCAGCATTTT.

The rearrangement uses TRBV3-1 and TRBJ1-1; D remains unclear. V dropped 0 bases and J dropped 8 bases, with 10 bases sitting between them. Germline V CDR1 and CDR2: LGHDT, YNNKEL (reference sequence). The CDR3 has 13 amino acids. The CDR3 coding sequence is TGTGCCAGCAGCCAAGATCTGGAGCGAGAAGCTTTCTTT. Protein product: CASSQDLEREAFF.

The chain has TRBV6-1 and TRBJ2-1; 12 bases are shared with TRBD2. Trimming took 7 bases from V and 4 from J; bases not matched to a gene: 5. Germline CDR1 is MNHNS and CDR2 is SASEGT. This CDR3 comprises 15 residues. CDR3 residues: CASKLAGGPYNEQFF. The DNA for the CDR3 is TGTGCCAGCAAACTAGCGGGGGGTCCATACAATGAGCAGTTCTTC.

The chain joins TRBV12-3 or TRBV12-4 to TRBJ2-7, with 12 bases fitting TRBD1. With V trimmed by 5 bases and J by 5 bases, 10 bases remained unmatched. The CDR3 extends over 16 amino acids. The CDR3: CASSQRPGTGGNEQYF. In DNA form, the CDR3 reads TGTGCCAGCAGTCAACGTCCCGGGACAGGGGGCAACGAGCAGTACTTC.

The J gene is TRBJ2-7, the V gene TRBV7-9; D not resolved. This CDR3 spans 14 amino acids. Deletions cut 6 bases from V and 2 bases from J, with 14 bases between. Germline assignment: CDR1 SEHNR and CDR2 FQNEAQ (reference sequence). CDR3 in amino acids: CASSLFEDAYEQYF. The CDR3 DNA is TGTGCCAGCAGTTTATTCGAGGACGCCTACGAGCAGTACTTC. Using reference TRBV7-9 and TRBJ2-7 for the parts outside the CDR3, the full variable domain is DTGVSQNPRHKITKRGQNVTFRCDPISEHNRLYWYRQTLGQGPEFLTYFQNEAQLEKSRLLSDRFSAERPKGSFSTLEIQRTEQGDSAMYLCASSLFEDAYEQYFGPGTRLTVT.

V and J are TRBV4-2 and TRBJ2-6, with a weak D call TRBD2 (6 bases). This CDR3 is built from 17 residues. The germline gives CDR1 LGHNA, CDR2 YNFKEQ. The germline V and J ends were trimmed by 2 bases and 4 bases, with 15 bases remaining between them. CDR3 sequence reads: CASSQRNGDFGANVLTF. Here the CDR3 DNA reads TGTGCCAGCAGCCAACGAAATGGGGACTTCGGGGCCAACGTCCTGACTTTC.

The chain links TRBV10-3 to TRBJ2-5; a weak D match, TRBD1 (6 bases). Deletions cut 2 bases from V and 5 bases from J, with 12 bases between. The CDR3 contains 14 residues. The germline V gene encodes CDR1 ENHRY and CDR2 SYGVKD. The chain's CDR3 is CAISEARQGETQYF. As DNA, the CDR3 is TGTGCCATCAGTGAGGCTCGGCAGGGGGAGACCCAGTACTTC.

This clonotype was counted at least ten times. This chain joins TRBV7-7 and TRBJ2-1; perhaps TRBD2 as D (5 bases). Germline V CDR1 and CDR2: SSHAT, FNYEAQ (reference sequence). CDR3 length equals 15 residues. Trimming removed 1 base at V and 0 bases at J, with 7 bases between. The CDR3 nucleotides are TGTGCCAGCAGCTTAGATGAGGGCTCCTACAATGAGCAGTTCTTC. Translation: CASSLDEGSYNEQFF. The variable domain in full, with the rest retrieved from reference TRBV7-7 and TRBJ2-1, is GAGVSQSPRYKVTKRGQDVTLRCDPISSHATLYWYQQALGQGPEFLTYFNYEAQPDKSGLPSDRFSAERPEGSISTLTIQRTEQRDSAMYRCASSLDEGSYNEQFFGPGTRLTVL.

This clonotype was seen only a few times. V gene TRBV6-1 combines with J gene TRBJ2-7, with D perhaps matching TRBD1 (6 bases). V was clipped by 7 bases and J by 6 bases, with 16 bases between them. Germline V gives CDR1 MNHNS, CDR2 SASEGT. The CDR3 runs to 13 residues. The chain's CDR3 is CASKRDIGGEQYF. The CDR3 bases are TGTGCCAGCAAACGGGACATTGGGGGCGAGCAGTACTTC.

The chain combines TRBV20-1 with TRBJ2-1; D is perhaps TRBD2 (5 bases). Germline lookup yields CDR1 DFQATT and CDR2 SNEGSKA (reference sequence). Trimming stripped 6 bases from V and 5 bases from J, with 14 bases between. This CDR3 is built from 13 residues. CDR3 nucleotide sequence: TGCAGTGCGGGTTCGTGGCGGGACAATGAGCAGTTCTTC. It translates to CSAGSWRDNEQFF.